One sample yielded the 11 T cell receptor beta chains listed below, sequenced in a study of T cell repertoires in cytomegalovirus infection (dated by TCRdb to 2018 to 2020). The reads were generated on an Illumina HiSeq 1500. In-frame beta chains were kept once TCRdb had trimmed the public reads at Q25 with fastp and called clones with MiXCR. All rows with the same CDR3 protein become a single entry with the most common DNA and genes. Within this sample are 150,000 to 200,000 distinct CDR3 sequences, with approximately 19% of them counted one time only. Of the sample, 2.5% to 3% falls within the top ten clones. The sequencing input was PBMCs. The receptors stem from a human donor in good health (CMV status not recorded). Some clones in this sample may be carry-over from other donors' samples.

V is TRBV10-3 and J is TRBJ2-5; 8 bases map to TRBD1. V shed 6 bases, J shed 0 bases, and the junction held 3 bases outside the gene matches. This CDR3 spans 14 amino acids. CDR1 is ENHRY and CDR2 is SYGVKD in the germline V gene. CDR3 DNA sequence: TGTGCCATCAGGGGGACAGGTAACCAAGAGACCCAGTACTTC. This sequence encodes CAIRGTGNQETQYF.

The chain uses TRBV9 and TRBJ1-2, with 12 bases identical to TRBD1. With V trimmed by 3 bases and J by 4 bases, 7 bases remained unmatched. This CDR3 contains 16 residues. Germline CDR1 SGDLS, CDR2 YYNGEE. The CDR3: CASSAGGTGGAYGYTF. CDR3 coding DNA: TGTGCCAGCAGCGCCGGGGGGACAGGGGGCGCCTATGGCTACACCTTC.

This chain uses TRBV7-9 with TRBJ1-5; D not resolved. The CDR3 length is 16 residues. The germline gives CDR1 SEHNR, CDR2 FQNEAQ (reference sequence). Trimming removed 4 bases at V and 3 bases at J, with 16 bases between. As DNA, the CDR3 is TGTGCCAGCAGCTCAGACCACAAATCCTACAATCAGCCCCAGCATTTT. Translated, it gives CASSSDHKSYNQPQHF.

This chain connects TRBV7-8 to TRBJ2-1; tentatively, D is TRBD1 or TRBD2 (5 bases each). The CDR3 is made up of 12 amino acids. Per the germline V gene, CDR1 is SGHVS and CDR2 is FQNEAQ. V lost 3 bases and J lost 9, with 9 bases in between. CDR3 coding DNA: TGTGCCAGCAGCTTTAGTGGGGGTGAGCAGTTCTTC. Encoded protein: CASSFSGGEQFF. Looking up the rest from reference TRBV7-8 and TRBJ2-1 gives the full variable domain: GAGVSQSPRYKVAKRGQDVALRCDPISGHVSLFWYQQALGQGPEFLTYFQNEAQLDKSGLPSDRFFAERPEGSVSTLKIQRTQQEDSAVYLCASSFSGGEQFFGPGTRLTVL.

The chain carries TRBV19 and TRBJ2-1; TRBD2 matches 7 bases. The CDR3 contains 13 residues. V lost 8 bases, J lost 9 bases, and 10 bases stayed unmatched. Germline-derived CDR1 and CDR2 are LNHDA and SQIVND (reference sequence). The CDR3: CASGRAKEAEQFF. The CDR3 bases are TGTGCCAGTGGGAGGGCAAAGGAGGCTGAGCAGTTCTTC.

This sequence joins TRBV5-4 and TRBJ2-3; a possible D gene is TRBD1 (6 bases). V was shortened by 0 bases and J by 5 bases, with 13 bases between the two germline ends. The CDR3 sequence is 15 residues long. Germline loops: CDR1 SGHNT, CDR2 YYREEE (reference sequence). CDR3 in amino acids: CASSLGSQGIDTQYF. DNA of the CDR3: TGTGCCAGCAGCTTGGGGAGCCAGGGGATAGATACGCAGTATTTT.

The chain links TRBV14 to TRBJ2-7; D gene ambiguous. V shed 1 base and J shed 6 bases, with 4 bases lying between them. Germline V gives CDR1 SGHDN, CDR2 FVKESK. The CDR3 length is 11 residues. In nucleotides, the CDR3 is TGTGCCAGCAGCCAAGGTTCCGAGCAGTACTTC. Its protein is CASSQGSEQYF. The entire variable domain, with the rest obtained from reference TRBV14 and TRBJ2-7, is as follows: EAGVTQFPSHSVIEKGQTVTLRCDPISGHDNLYWYRRVMGKEIKFLLHFVKESKQDESGMPNNRFLAERTGGTYSTLKVQPAELEDSGVYFCASSQGSEQYFGPGTRLTVT.

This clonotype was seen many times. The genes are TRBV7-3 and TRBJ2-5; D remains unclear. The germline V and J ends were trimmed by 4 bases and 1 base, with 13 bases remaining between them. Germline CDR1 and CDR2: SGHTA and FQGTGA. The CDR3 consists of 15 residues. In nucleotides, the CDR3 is TGTGCCAGCAGCTCCCTCGGACGGGTCCAAGAGACCCAGTACTTC. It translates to CASSSLGRVQETQYF.

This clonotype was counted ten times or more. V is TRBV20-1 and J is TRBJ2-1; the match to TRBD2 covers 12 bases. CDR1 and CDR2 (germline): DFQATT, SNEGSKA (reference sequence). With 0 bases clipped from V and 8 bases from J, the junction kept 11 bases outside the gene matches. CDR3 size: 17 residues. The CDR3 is CSARDSATSGSLHEQFF. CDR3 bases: TGCAGTGCTAGAGATTCAGCGACTAGCGGGAGCCTCCATGAGCAGTTCTTC.

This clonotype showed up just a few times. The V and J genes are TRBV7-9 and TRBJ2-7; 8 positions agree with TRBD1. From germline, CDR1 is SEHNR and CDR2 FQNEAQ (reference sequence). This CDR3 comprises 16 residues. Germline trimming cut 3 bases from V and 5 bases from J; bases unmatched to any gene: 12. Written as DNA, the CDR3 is TGTGCCAGCAGCTTTGTGTTGCAGGGGGCACTCGACGAGCAGTACTTC. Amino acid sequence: CASSFVLQGALDEQYF.

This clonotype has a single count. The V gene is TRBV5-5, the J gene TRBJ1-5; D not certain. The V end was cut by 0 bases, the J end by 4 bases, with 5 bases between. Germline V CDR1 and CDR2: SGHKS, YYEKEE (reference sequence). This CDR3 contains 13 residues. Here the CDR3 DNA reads TGTGCCAGCAGCTTGGAGATGAATCAGCCCCAGCATTTT. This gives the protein CASSLEMNQPQHF.